This TCR beta chain appears in the sequencing data of a study of response to subunit inactivated influenza vaccine. General study points: Each seasonal influenza vaccination, the authors suggested, recruits few new T cells.

CDR3 size: 14 residues. Germline V gene data show CDR1 as WSHSY and CDR2 as SAAADI. The V end was cut by 4 bases, the J end by 8 bases, with 14 bases between. This clonotype has more than one count but fewer than ten. Its antigen is not known. Each CDR3 protein gets one entry after TCRdb re-called the RT-PCR reads with MiXCR. The sample consists of over 150,000 distinct CDR3 sequences, around 15% of them appearing once. This sequence joins TRBV10-2 and TRBJ2-2; TRBD1 is a possible D gene (6 bases). The sequencing here drew on CD8+ T cells sorted from PBMCs, taken 4 to 6 days after vaccination. This sequence originates from a man aged 50 to 59 who received an inactivated influenza vaccine. The CDR3 DNA follows: TGCGCCAGCAGTGTCTCGGGACAAGCGGGGGAGCTGTTTTTT. Its protein product is CASSVSGQAGELFF.